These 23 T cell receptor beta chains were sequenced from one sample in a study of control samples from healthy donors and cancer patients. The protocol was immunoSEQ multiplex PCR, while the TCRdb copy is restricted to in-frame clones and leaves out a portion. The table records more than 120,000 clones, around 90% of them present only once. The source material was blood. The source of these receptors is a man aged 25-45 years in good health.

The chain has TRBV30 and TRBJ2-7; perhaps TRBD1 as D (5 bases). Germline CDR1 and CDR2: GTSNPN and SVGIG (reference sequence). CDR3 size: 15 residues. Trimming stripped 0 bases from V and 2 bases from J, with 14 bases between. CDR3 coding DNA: TGTGCCTGGAGTGTTTATATTAGGGGTACCTACGAGCAGTACTTC. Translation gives CAWSVYIRGTYEQYF.

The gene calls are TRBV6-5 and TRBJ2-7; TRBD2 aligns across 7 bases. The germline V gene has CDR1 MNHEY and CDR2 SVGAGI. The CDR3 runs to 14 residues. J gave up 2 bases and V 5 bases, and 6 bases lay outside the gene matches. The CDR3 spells CASSKMGRAYEQYF. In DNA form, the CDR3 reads TGTGCCAGCAGTAAAATGGGGAGGGCCTACGAGCAGTACTTC.

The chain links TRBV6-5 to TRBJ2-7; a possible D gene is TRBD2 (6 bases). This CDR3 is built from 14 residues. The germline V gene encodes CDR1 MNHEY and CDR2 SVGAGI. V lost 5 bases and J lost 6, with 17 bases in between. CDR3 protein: CASSTPPRDFEQYF. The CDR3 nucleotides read TGTGCCAGCAGTACCCCGCCCAGGGACTTCGAGCAGTACTTC.

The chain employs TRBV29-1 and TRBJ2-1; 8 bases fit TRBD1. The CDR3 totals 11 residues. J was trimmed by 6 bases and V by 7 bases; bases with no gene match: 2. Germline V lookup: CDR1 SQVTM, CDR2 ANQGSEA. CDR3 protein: CSAGTGNEQFF. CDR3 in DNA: TGCAGCGCCGGGACAGGCAATGAGCAGTTCTTC.

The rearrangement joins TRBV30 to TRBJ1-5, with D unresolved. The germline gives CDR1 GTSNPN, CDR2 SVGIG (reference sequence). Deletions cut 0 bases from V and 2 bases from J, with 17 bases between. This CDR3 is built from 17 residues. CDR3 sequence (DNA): TGTGCCTGGAGTGTACGAGCAGGTTTCGGGCGCAATCAGCCCCAGCATTTT. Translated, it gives CAWSVRAGFGRNQPQHF.

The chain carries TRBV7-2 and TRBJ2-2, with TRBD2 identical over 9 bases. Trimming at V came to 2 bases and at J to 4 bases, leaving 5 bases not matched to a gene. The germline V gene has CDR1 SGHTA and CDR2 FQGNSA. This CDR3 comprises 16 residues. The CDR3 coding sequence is TGTGCCAGCAGCTTACGCGGGGGGGCGGTCACCGGGGAGCTGTTTTTT. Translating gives CASSLRGGAVTGELFF.

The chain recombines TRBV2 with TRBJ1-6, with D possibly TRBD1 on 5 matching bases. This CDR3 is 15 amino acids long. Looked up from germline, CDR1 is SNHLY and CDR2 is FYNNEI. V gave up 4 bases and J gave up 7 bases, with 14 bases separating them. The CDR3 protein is CASSALRTLNSPLHF. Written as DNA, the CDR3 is TGTGCCAGCAGTGCTCTTAGGACACTAAATTCACCCCTCCACTTT.

The CDR3 loop reads CASSPARDGELFF. The CDR3 DNA sequence: TGTGCCAGCTCCCCAGCCCGAGACGGGGAGCTGTTTTTT. J is TRBJ2-2 and V is TRBV18; the D is unclear. Germline lookup yields CDR1 KGHSH and CDR2 LQKENI. This CDR3 has 13 residues. V lost 6 bases and J 7 bases, leaving 12 bases between the germline ends.

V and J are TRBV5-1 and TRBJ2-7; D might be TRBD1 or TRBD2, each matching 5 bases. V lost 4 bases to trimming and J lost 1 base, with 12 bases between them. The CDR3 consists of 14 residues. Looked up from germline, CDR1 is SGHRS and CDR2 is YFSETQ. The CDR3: CASSEGSRSYEQYF. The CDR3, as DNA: TGCGCCAGCAGCGAGGGGAGTAGGTCCTACGAGCAGTACTTC.

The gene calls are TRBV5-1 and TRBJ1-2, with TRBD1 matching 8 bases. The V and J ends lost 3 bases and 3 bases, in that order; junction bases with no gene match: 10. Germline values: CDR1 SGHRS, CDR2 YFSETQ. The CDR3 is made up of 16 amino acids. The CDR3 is CASSSDTGGDYYGYTF. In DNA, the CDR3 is TGCGCCAGCAGCTCGGATACAGGGGGGGATTACTATGGCTACACCTTC.

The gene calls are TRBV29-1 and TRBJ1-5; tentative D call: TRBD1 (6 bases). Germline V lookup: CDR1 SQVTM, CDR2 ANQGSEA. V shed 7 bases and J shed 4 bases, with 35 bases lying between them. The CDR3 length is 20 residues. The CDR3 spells CSGSGLTGTPLFRENQPQHF. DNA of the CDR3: TGCAGCGGCTCAGGCTTAACCGGGACACCTTTATTCCGGGAGAATCAGCCCCAGCATTTT.

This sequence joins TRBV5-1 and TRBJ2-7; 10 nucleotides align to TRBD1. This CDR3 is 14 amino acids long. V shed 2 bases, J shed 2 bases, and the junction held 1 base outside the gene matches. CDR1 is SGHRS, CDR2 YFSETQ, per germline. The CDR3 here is CASSLGTGAYEQYF. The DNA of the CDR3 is TGCGCCAGCAGCTTAGGGACAGGGGCCTACGAGCAGTACTTC.

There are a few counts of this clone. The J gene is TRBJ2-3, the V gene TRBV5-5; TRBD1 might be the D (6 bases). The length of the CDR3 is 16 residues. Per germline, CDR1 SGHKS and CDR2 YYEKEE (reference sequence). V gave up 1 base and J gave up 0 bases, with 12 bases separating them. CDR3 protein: CASSLLQGTSTDTQYF. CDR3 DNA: TGTGCCAGCAGCTTGCTACAGGGTACAAGCACAGATACGCAGTATTTT.

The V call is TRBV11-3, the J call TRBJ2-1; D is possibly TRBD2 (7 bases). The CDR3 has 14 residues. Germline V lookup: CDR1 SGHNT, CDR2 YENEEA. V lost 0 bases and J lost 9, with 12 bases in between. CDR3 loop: CASSLEGGAAEQFF. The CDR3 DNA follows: TGTGCCAGCAGCTTAGAGGGGGGGGCGGCTGAGCAGTTCTTC.

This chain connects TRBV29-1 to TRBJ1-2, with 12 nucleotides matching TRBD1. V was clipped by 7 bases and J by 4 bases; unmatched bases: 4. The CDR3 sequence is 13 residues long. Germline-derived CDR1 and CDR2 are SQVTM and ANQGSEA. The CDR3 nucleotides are TGCAGCGCGGGGACAGGGGGCAGCTATGGCTACACCTTC. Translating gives CSAGTGGSYGYTF. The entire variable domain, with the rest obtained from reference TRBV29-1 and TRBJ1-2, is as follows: SAVISQKPSRDICQRGTSLTIQCQVDSQVTMMFWYRQQPGQSLTLIATANQGSEATYESGFVIDKFPISRPNLTFSTLTVSNMSPEDSSIYLCSAGTGGSYGYTFGSGTRLTVV.

CDR3 DNA: TGTGCCAGCAGTTCCTATAGCAATCAGCCCCAGCATTTT. Its translation: CASSSYSNQPQHF. The rearrangement uses TRBV27 and TRBJ1-5; no reliable D call. V gave up 4 bases and J gave up 0 bases, with 4 bases separating them. CDR3 length: 13 amino acids. The V gene's germline CDR1 is MNHEY and CDR2 SMNVEV (reference sequence).

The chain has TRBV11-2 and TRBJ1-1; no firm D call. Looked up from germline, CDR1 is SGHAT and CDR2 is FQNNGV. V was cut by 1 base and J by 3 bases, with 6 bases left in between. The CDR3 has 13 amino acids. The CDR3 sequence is CASSLAGYTEAFF. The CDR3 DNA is TGTGCCAGCAGCTTAGCTGGGTACACTGAAGCTTTCTTT. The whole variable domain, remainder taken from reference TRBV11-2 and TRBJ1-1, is EAGVAQSPRYKIIEKRQSVAFWCNPISGHATLYWYQQILGQGPKLLIQFQNNGVVDDSQLPKDRFSAERLKGVDSTLKIQPAKLEDSAVYLCASSLAGYTEAFFGQGTRLTVV.

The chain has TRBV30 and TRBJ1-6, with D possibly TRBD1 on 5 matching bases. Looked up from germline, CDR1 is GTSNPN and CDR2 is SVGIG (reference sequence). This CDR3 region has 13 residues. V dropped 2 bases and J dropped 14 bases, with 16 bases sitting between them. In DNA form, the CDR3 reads TGTGCCTGGAGTTTTCGGACCGGGACCGCCCTCCACTTT. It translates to CAWSFRTGTALHF.

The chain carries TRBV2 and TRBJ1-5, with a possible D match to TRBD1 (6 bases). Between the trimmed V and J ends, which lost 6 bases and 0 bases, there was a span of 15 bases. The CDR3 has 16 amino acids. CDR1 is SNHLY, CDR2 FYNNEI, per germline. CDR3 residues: CASSIGGGGSNQPQHF. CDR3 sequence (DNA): TGTGCCAGCAGCATAGGGGGAGGGGGTAGCAATCAGCCCCAGCATTTT.

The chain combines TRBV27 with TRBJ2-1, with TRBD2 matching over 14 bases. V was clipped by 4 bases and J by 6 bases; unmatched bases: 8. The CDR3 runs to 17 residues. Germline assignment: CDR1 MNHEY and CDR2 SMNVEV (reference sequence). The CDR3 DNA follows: TGTGCCAGCAGTTCGACGACTAGCGGGGGGGGCTCCAATGAGCAGTTCTTC. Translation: CASSSTTSGGGSNEQFF.

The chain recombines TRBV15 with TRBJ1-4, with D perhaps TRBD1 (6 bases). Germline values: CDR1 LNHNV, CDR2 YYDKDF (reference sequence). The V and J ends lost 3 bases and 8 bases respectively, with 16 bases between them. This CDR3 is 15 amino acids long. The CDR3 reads CATSSPPQGNEKLFF. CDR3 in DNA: TGTGCCACCAGCAGCCCCCCACAGGGAAACGAAAAACTGTTTTTT. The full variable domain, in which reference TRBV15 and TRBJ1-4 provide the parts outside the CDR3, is DAMVIQNPRYQVTQFGKPVTLSCSQTLNHNVMYWYQQKSSQAPKLLFHYYDKDFNNEADTPDNFQSRRPNTSFCFLDIRSPGLGDTAMYLCATSSPPQGNEKLFFGSGTQLSVL.

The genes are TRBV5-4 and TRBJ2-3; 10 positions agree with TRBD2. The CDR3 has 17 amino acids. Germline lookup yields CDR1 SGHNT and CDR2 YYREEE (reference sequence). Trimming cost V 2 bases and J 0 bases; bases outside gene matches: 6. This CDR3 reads CASSFSSGGPSTDTQYF. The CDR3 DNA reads TGTGCCAGCAGCTTTTCTAGCGGGGGCCCTAGCACAGATACGCAGTATTTT.

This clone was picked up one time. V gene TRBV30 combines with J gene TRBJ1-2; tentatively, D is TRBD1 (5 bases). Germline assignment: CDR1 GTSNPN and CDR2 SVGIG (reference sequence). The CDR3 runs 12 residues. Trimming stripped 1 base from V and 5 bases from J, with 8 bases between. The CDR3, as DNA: TGTGCCTGGAGTGCCTCAGGGTATGGCTACACCTTC. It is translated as CAWSASGYGYTF.